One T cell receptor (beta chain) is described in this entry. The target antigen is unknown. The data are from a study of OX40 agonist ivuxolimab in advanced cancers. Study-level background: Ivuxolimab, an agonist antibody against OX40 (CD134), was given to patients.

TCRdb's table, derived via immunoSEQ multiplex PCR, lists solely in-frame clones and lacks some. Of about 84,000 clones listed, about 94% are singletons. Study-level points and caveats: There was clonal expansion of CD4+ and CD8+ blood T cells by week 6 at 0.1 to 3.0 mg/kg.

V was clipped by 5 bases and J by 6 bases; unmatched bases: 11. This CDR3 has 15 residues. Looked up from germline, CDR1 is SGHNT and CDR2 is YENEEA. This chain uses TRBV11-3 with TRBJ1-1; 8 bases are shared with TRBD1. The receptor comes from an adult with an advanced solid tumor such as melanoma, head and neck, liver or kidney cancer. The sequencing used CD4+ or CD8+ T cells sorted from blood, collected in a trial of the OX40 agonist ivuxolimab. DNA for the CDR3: TGTGCCAGCAGCCTCGGGACAGGCCCGCCCGCTGAAGCTTTCTTT. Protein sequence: CASSLGTGPPAEAFF.